This entry features one T cell receptor (beta chain) sequence. This clonotype was found a few times. Its antigen is unknown. Per-nucleotide qualities are absent, and no much larger clonotype sits a single base away. The germline V gene encodes CDR1 MNHNY and CDR2 SVGAGI (reference sequence). The CDR3, cysteine through phenylalanine, is 15 amino acids long. Just the 45-base CDR3 DNA is kept, in frame starting at base 1. The V end loses 6 bases and the J end loses 4 bases, and a stretch of 16 bases separates them. The receptor library was made with UMI-ligation and nested PCR. An equimolar mix of two oligonucleotides covering both TRBC1 and TRBC2 was used as the beta constant-region primer. Four rounds of PCR were used to amplify ligated cDNA, with nested alpha and beta constant-region primers being used together with the SP2 primer. A single-stranded oligonucleotide carrying the SP2 primer and a 12-nucleotide UMI was ligated to the 3' end of the cDNA by T4 RNA ligase 1. Incubation of the ligation reaction was carried out at 16 degrees C for about 20-25 hours. PCR2 was typically performed as a SYBR Green qPCR and was stopped at a predetermined threshold so that over-amplification was prevented. Every purification after the first one was done using Agencourt AMPure XP magnetic beads. Libraries were quantified by Qubit and checked on a TapeStation, with a main peak expected near 650 bp. Pooled libraries were sequenced on an Illumina MiSeq using v2 2x251 paired-end kits, and typically about 0.9-2 million reads were obtained per sample. Each sample library was pooled at 4 nM, and roughly 5-7.5% PhiX was included to improve cluster recognition. From the authors' description of their analysis: Decombinator assigned V and J genes to Demultiplexor-processed FASTQ reads by tag matching, allowing a single base-pair mismatch. Collapsinator relied on UMIs to fix sequencing errors as well as frequency errors caused by PCR heterogeneity. CDR3Translator translated TCRs and extracted CDR3s from the conserved cysteine to the FGXG phenylalanine, flagging non-productive sequences. Gini, Shannon entropy and inverse Simpson indices were computed after subsampling the repertoires to the same number of UMI-defined TCRs. Power-law fits to clonotype abundance distributions were performed by maximum likelihood within the linear range. On one naive CD8 sample, the pipeline and MIGEC gave similar UMI counts, unique TCR numbers and clonal distributions. Repertoires were searched for some 7,000 CMV-associated CDR3 sequences compiled from VDJdb and a published dataset. TCRdb trimmed the raw reads at Q25, called clones with MiXCR and kept productive beta chains. For every CDR3 protein sequence, its rows merge into one entry that carries the most common genes and DNA. The authors' filters were not applied to this entry. The sample table lists 15,000 or so distinct CDR3 sequences, 8.7% of them with a count of one. 20% to 25% of the sample belongs to the ten largest clones.

From the second PCR step onward, the TCR alpha chain libraries and the TCR beta chain libraries were amplified separately. CMV status of each donor was established by measuring IFNgamma production from CD4+ T cells after fresh PBMCs were stimulated overnight with CMV viral lysate. Miltenyi beads were used first to positively select CD4 T cells, and CD8 T cells were then positively selected from the CD4-negative fraction. Cells stained for CD3, CD4, CD8, CD45RA, CD27 and a live/dead dye were sorted on a BD Aria II into four subsets by CD45RA and CD27. A few healthy volunteers provided blood, and each donor's sample was split into CD4 and CD8 T cells and then further divided into four differentiation subsets. Approximately 120 ml of peripheral blood was drawn per donor, and PBMC were isolated by Ficoll-Paque PLUS density-gradient centrifugation. Sorted cells were lysed in RLT buffer, and RNA was extracted with a Qiagen RNeasy kit and stored at -80°C.

This entry is derived from a study of naive and memory T cell subsets (TCRdb year 2017). As for the study more broadly: Sorted naive and memory T cell subsets from peripheral blood were analyzed in the study using a UMI-based, open-source pipeline for TCR alpha and beta sequencing. Complete agreement was observed between the functional CMV T cell responses and the IgG serology results. RNA was DNase-treated and reverse transcribed with TCR constant-region primers, mostly using SuperScript III. The study at large found these results: Single alpha or beta chain sequences, rather than paired alpha/beta receptors, were used to define clonotypes. In both CD4 and CD8 cells, a rise in Gini index and a fall in Shannon and inverse Simpson diversity were observed from naive through CM, EM and EMRA. The repertoire findings for the naive and memory subsets could not be validated against a ground truth because none was available. RNA-based TCR counts may be affected by expression changes linked to T cell activation and differentiation. TCR abundance followed a power law whose exponent differed between naive and memory subsets but was consistent across the three individuals. Following error correction, more than 90% of naive TCR sequences occurred only once, which made naive abundance distributions much steeper than those of memory subsets.

This sequence was found in a human donor in good health. Sequencing was performed on central memory CD8+ T cells from blood. The label giving this sample's cell subset or site can be read as: central memory, CD45RA- CD27+. The V and J genes are TRBV6-6 and TRBJ1-5; the D gene assignment is ambiguous. The bases read TGTGCCAGCAGGGACTGGGGAGAAGAGAATCAGCCCCAGCATTTT. The translation is CASRDWGEENQPQHF.